Presented here are 17 T cell receptor beta chains from one specimen sequenced in a study of regulatory T cells in long-lasting Graves disease. Time point given: persistent/refractory GD, antithyroid drugs over 5 years with positive TRAb. TCR sequences were obtained from RNA taken from PBMCs. Library construction for TCR beta used iRepertoire HTBI primers and Arm-PCR of CDR3 regions. TCRdb analysed the multiplex PCR reads with MiXCR anew, one entry per CDR3 protein. Among 350,000 to 450,000 distinct CDR3 sequences listed, over 20% were seen once. Here the sequenced sample was peripheral blood mononuclear cells (PBMCs), taken when the disease was refractory, from a patient treated with antithyroid drugs. These receptors came from a female donor with Graves disease.

This clonotype occurred many times. The gene calls are TRBV11-2 and TRBJ2-7, with a possible D match to TRBD2 (7 bases). With 0 bases removed from V and 6 bases from J, the gap between germline ends came to 12 bases. The CDR3 spans 14 residues. CDR1 and CDR2 from the germline V gene are SGHAT and FQNNGV. In DNA, the CDR3 is TGTGCCAGCAGCTTAGATTGGGAGGGGGGCGAGCAGTACTTC. This translates into CASSLDWEGGEQYF.

This clonotype was seen ten or more times. This sequence joins TRBV28 and TRBJ1-2; TRBD1 might be the D (5 bases). The V end lost 3 bases, the J end lost 5 bases, and 19 bases lay between the germline ends. Germline V gives CDR1 MDHEN, CDR2 SYDVKM. The CDR3 contains 16 residues. This CDR3 reads CASSFTGTKNSYGYTF. In DNA form, the CDR3 reads TGTGCCAGCAGTTTTACCGGGACCAAAAACAGTTATGGCTACACCTTC.

There are many counts of this clonotype. The J gene is TRBJ2-2, the V gene TRBV20-1; D could derive from TRBD1 or TRBD2 (6 bases each). V was clipped by 5 bases and J by 4 bases, with 11 bases between them. Germline values: CDR1 DFQATT, CDR2 SNEGSKA (reference sequence). The CDR3 consists of 13 residues. The CDR3 loop is CSAVSGATGELFF. The CDR3 DNA reads as TGCAGTGCTGTTTCGGGGGCCACCGGGGAGCTGTTTTTT.

In this sample, this clonotype turned up many times. V is TRBV2 and J is TRBJ1-5; D not certain. Germline assignment: CDR1 SNHLY and CDR2 FYNNEI. The CDR3 totals 13 residues. V lost 5 bases, J lost 0 bases, and 5 bases lay in between. CDR3 protein: CASSQDSNQPQHF. CDR3 DNA sequence: TGTGCCAGCAGTCAAGATAGCAATCAGCCCCAGCATTTT.

This clonotype was counted at least ten times. The chain links TRBV10-3 to TRBJ2-2, with TRBD2 matching 8 bases. V gave up 9 bases and J gave up 4 bases; unmatched junction bases: 4. Germline V gene sequence: CDR1 ENHRY, CDR2 SYGVKD. This CDR3 has 13 residues. The CDR3 spells CAISGAFTGELFF. The CDR3 DNA sequence: TGTGCCATTAGCGGGGCCTTCACCGGGGAGCTGTTTTTT.

This clonotype was detected a few times. The chain uses TRBV28 and TRBJ2-3, with 10 bases lining up with TRBD2. The V segment lost 0 bases and the J segment 1 base; nucleotides outside the gene matches: 4. The CDR3 is 17 residues long. The germline CDR1 and CDR2 sequences are MDHEN and SYDVKM. The CDR3 nucleotides read TGTGCCAGCAGTTTATGGCCTAGCGGGAGCGGCACAGATACGCAGTATTTT. Protein sequence: CASSLWPSGSGTDTQYF.

A note on this clonotype: An end of the junction differs from the germline gene, which may be a read error. The chain employs TRBV9 and TRBJ1-1; TRBD1 agrees at 7 bases. Germline lookup yields CDR1 SGDLS and CDR2 YYNGEE. The CDR3 covers 14 residues. CDR3 region: CASSDDREGTETFF. The CDR3 coding sequence is TGTGCCAGCAGCGATGACAGGGAAGGCACTGAAACTTTCTTT.

This clonotype came up a few times. This rearrangement joins TRBV28 to TRBJ1-1; a weak D match, TRBD1 (5 bases). Germline loops: CDR1 MDHEN, CDR2 SYDVKM. This CDR3 is built from 14 residues. Between the trimmed V and J ends, which lost 1 base and 11 bases, there was a span of 17 bases. This chain's CDR3 is CASSLLGGGSWAFF. CDR3 DNA: TGTGCCAGCAGTTTATTGGGGGGGGGGAGTTGGGCTTTCTTT.

The V and J genes are TRBV15 and TRBJ1-5, with a possible D match to TRBD1 (6 bases). Germline values: CDR1 LNHNV, CDR2 YYDKDF (reference sequence). This CDR3 comprises 15 residues. Between the trimmed V and J ends, which lost 0 bases and 4 bases, there was a span of 10 bases. CDR3 DNA: TGTGCCACCAGCAGAGATGCAGGGGATAATCAGCCCCAGCATTTT. This sequence encodes CATSRDAGDNQPQHF.

This clonotype has just one count. One base away lies a much larger clone, so this may be a sequencing read error. V usage is TRBV10-2 and J usage is TRBJ2-7; D unclear. The CDR3 contains 14 residues. Looked up from germline, CDR1 is WSHSY and CDR2 is SAAADI. The germline V and J ends were trimmed by 3 bases and 6 bases, with 15 bases remaining between them. The CDR3, as DNA: TGCGCCAGCAGTGATGGCAGAGGTACCTGCGAGCAGTACTTC. This encodes CASSDGRGTCEQYF.

This clonotype was counted ten times or more. The V and J genes are TRBV12-3 or TRBV12-4 and TRBJ2-5; possible D gene TRBD1, 6 bases. V lost 4 bases and J 3 bases, leaving 18 bases between the germline ends. This CDR3 region has 16 residues. CDR3 sequence: CASSSTPRGIEETQYF. CDR3 in DNA: TGTGCCAGCAGTTCCACCCCCAGGGGAATCGAAGAGACCCAGTACTTC.

This clonotype was recorded a few times. The J gene is TRBJ2-1, the V gene TRBV27; D remains unclear. With 2 bases removed from V and 9 bases from J, the gap between germline ends came to 11 bases. The V gene's germline CDR1 is MNHEY and CDR2 SMNVEV (reference sequence). CDR3 length: 13 amino acids. In DNA form, the CDR3 reads TGTGCCAGCAGTTTAAGAGAGGAAAGTGAGCAGTTCTTC. Protein sequence: CASSLREESEQFF.

This clonotype was found many times. CDR3 nucleotides: TGCGCCAGCAGTGAGTCGGGGGGTTCCCAAGAGACCCAGTACTTC. It encodes CASSESGGSQETQYF. This sequence joins TRBV10-2 and TRBJ2-5, with a tentative D call TRBD2 (6 bases). Germline V gene data show CDR1 as WSHSY and CDR2 as SAAADI. The CDR3 runs to 15 residues. The ends were cut back, 0 bases at V and 1 base at J, with 9 bases in the middle.

This clonotype has just a few counts. The chain is built from TRBV28 and TRBJ2-3; D possibly uses TRBD1 or TRBD2 (7 bases each). The CDR3 spans 16 residues. V gave up 6 bases and J gave up 1 base, with 17 bases separating them. Looked up from germline, CDR1 is MDHEN and CDR2 is SYDVKM. The CDR3 sequence: CASRGGGQGGTDTQYF. The DNA of the CDR3 is TGTGCCAGCAGGGGGGGGGGGCAGGGGGGCACAGATACGCAGTATTTT.

The table lists this clonotype with a few counts. The chain has TRBV20-1 and TRBJ1-5; no clear D gene. The CDR3 sequence is 13 residues long. CDR1 is DFQATT and CDR2 is SNEGSKA in the germline V gene (reference sequence). Trimming removed 6 bases from V and 0 bases from J, with 9 bases in between. The CDR3 DNA reads TGCAGTGCGATGACAAATAGCAATCAGCCCCAGCATTTT. Translation gives CSAMTNSNQPQHF.

This clonotype was counted at least ten times. The genes are TRBV4-1 and TRBJ1-2; TRBD1 matches 8 bases. V shed 6 bases, J shed 3 bases, and the junction held 6 bases outside the gene matches. CDR1 is MGHRA, CDR2 YSYEKL, per germline. The CDR3 consists of 14 residues. CDR3 in amino acids: CASSRTGRDYGYTF. As DNA, the CDR3 is TGCGCCAGCAGTCGGACAGGGAGAGACTATGGCTACACCTTC.

In its sample, this clonotype was seen many times. This chain uses TRBV2 with TRBJ1-5; 7 nucleotides agree with TRBD1. CDR1 and CDR2 (germline): SNHLY, FYNNEI. The length of the CDR3 is 14 residues. V was clipped by 6 bases and J by 5 bases; unmatched bases: 7. The chain's CDR3 is CASSAGTVYQPQHF. DNA of the CDR3: TGTGCCAGCAGCGCTGGGACAGTATATCAGCCCCAGCATTTT.